This T cell receptor beta chain was sequenced in a study of human CD4 T cells and Enterobacteriaceae. The CDR3 contains 15 residues. The V gene end was trimmed by 7 bases and the J gene end by 0 bases; junction bases not matched to a gene: 4. CDR1 SGHNT and CDR2 YENEEA come from the germline V gene. Memory CD4+ T cells were sorted as all CD4+ cells except CD45RA+CCR7+CD95- naive cells, over 95% pure. Sorting first excluded CD8+, CD14+, CD16+, CD56+, CD19+ and CD25-bright cells. Ex vivo total memory CD4+ samples were deeply sequenced, detecting one cell in 200,000. Produced via immunoSEQ multiplex PCR; TCRdb's table is partial and in-frame only. The repertoire consists of fewer than 35,000 clones, with about four fifths occurring once and the leading ten covering more than 0.95%.

The clonotype originates from a human donor in good health. The rearrangement links TRBV11-3 to TRBJ2-5; 11 bases map to TRBD2. The sample taken for sequencing was memory CD4+ T cells from blood. CDR3 nucleotides: TGTGCCAGCAACTTGGGACTAGCGGACCAAGAGACCCAGTACTTC. Translation: CASNLGLADQETQYF.